This entry lists 2 T cell receptor beta chains sequenced from one sample in a study of cytomegalovirus exposure and HLA in healthy donors. Only in-frame clones appear in the TCRdb table, and some are missing; sequencing was by immunoSEQ multiplex PCR. This sample has around 250,000 clones, with around 91% found just once. The sequenced sample consisted of PBMCs. These receptors all stem from a woman between 18 and 29 years old in good health and CMV-seronegative.

This sequence joins TRBV10-2 and TRBJ2-4, with D uncertain. The length of the CDR3 is 14 residues. Germline V gene data show CDR1 as WSHSY and CDR2 as SAAADI. The V and J ends lost 5 bases and 0 bases respectively, with 8 bases between them. Here the CDR3 reads CASSIDVAKNIQYF. The DNA for the CDR3 is TGCGCCAGCAGTATAGATGTAGCCAAAAACATTCAGTACTTC.

In its sample, this clone was seen once. The genes are TRBV2 and TRBJ2-5, with D tentatively TRBD2 (6 bases). V lost 7 bases, J lost 1 base, and 22 bases lay in between. CDR3 length: 17 residues. Germline CDR1 reads SNHLY; CDR2 reads FYNNEI. In DNA form, the CDR3 reads TGTGCCAGCATAACCAGTACAATGACTAGGGCCCAAGAGACCCAGTACTTC. It encodes CASITSTMTRAQETQYF.